Listed below are T cell receptor beta chains from one sample, sequenced in a study of blood T cell repertoires in COVID-19. Profiled with immunoSEQ multiplex PCR; TCRdb holds only in-frame clones, not every one. The sample gives approximately 230,000 clones, 87% of which show up once; 3% to 3.5% is in the top ten. The sample taken for sequencing was peripheral blood. These TCRs come from a young man with active or convalescent COVID-19. The CDR3 runs from the conserved cysteine through the conserved F or W. The D gene is left open where the match is weak. The size field is filled for only some rows; it gives once, few, many or a size class.

J gene	V gene	D gene	clone size	CDR3 DNA	CDR3 protein
TRBJ1-2	TRBV11-1	TRBD1	few	TGTGCCAGCAGCTTAGGGGACAGGGCTAACTATGGCTACACCTTC	CASSLGDRANYGYTF
TRBJ1-2	TRBV6-5	-	-	TGTGCCAGCTTGGGAGGGAGCGGCTATGGCTACACCTTC	CASLGGSGYGYTF
TRBJ1-6	TRBV20-1	TRBD1	-	TGCAGTGCTAGTCCCCGGGACAGTAATTCACCCCTCCACTTT	CSASPRDSNSPLHF
TRBJ2-3	TRBV9	-	-	TGTGCCAGCAGCGTAGGGACAGCCGTTGACACAGATACGCAGTATTTT	CASSVGTAVDTDTQYF
TRBJ2-7	TRBV27	-	-	TGTGCCAGCAGTCCGGGCAGGGGAGTGTACGAGCAGTACTTC	CASSPGRGVYEQYF
TRBJ2-1	TRBV25-1	TRBD1	-	TGTGCCAGCAGTGATGACAGGGGCCTGAGGGGTCGCAATGAGCAGTTCTTC	CASSDDRGLRGRNEQFF
TRBJ2-7	TRBV7-8	TRBD1	-	TGTGCCAGCAGCTTAGTGGGACAGAAGAGGGGGGAGCAGTACTTC	CASSLVGQKRGEQYF
TRBJ2-7	TRBV5-5	-	-	TGTGCCAGCAGCTTGGTGCCAGGGGCTGGCGAGCAGTACTTC	CASSLVPGAGEQYF
TRBJ2-1	TRBV6-4	TRBD2	-	TGTGCCAGCAGAAGGCTAGCGGGAGGTGACAATGAGCAGTTCTTC	CASRRLAGGDNEQFF
TRBJ2-2	TRBV2	TRBD1	-	TGTGCCAGCTCACCCGGGACAGGGCTAACCGGGGAGCTGTTTTTT	CASSPGTGLTGELFF
TRBJ2-1	TRBV11-2	TRBD2	once	TGTGCCAGCAGCCCGGGACTAGCCGACAATGAGCAGTTCTTC	CASSPGLADNEQFF
TRBJ2-3	TRBV3-1/TRBV3-2	-	-	TGTGCCAGCAGCCAAGACAGGGGCGTCACAGATACGCAGTATTTT	CASSQDRGVTDTQYF
TRBJ1-6	TRBV3-1/TRBV3-2	TRBD1	few	TGTGCCAGCAGACAGGGGATTTCACCCCTCCACTTT	CASRQGISPLHF
TRBJ1-2	TRBV7-9	TRBD1	-	TGTGCCAGCAGCTTAGAGGGGGCCTATGGCTACACCTTC	CASSLEGAYGYTF
TRBJ1-3	TRBV13	TRBD1	-	TGTGCCAGCAGTGGGACAGGGGGCCCCCACTCTGGAAACACCATATATTTT	CASSGTGGPHSGNTIYF
TRBJ2-2	TRBV2	-	-	TGTGCCAGCAGAGAGTCCGAATCCACCGGGGAGCTGTTTTTT	CASRESESTGELFF
TRBJ2-7	TRBV6-5	TRBD1	-	TGTGCCAGCAGCACCACAGGGGTCGCCTCCTACGAGCAGTACTTC	CASSTTGVASYEQYF
TRBJ2-7	TRBV7-2	-	-	TGTGCCAGCAGCTTAGTATTCTCCGAGCAGTACTTC	CASSLVFSEQYF
TRBJ1-1	TRBV11-3	-	-	TGTGCCAGCAGCTTAGATGGAGTTGGTGGCACTGAAGCTTTCTTT	CASSLDGVGGTEAFF
TRBJ1-1	TRBV3-1/TRBV3-2	TRBD1	once	TGTGCCAGCAGCCAGAGGACAGGGGTCAACACTGAAGCTTTCTTT	CASSQRTGVNTEAFF
TRBJ1-6	TRBV2	-	few	TGTGCCAGCTCCGGGACAATCCGAACGGCACCCCTCCACTTT	CASSGTIRTAPLHF
TRBJ1-5	TRBV24-1	-	-	TGTGCCACCAGTGATAATACAGGTTATCAGCCCCAGCATTTT	CATSDNTGYQPQHF
TRBJ2-7	TRBV5-1	-	-	TGCGCCAGCAGCGAACGAAGCCCGGGACAATTCTACGAGCAGTACTTC	CASSERSPGQFYEQYF
TRBJ2-7	TRBV19	-	-	TGTGCCAGTAGTAAGGCTGCAGCGGGTCCACTAGGGGAGCAGTACTTC	CASSKAAAGPLGEQYF
TRBJ1-3	TRBV15	TRBD1	-	TGTGCCACCAGCAGAGGGACAGGGACGGCTGGAAACACCATATATTTT	CATSRGTGTAGNTIYF
TRBJ1-1	TRBV2	-	-	TGTGCCATCTGGCCCAGGGCGAGTACTGAAGCTTTCTTT	CAIWPRASTEAFF
TRBJ2-1	TRBV12-3/TRBV12-4	-	-	TGTGCCAGCAGTCCCCTCCATGAGCAGTTCTTC	CASSPLHEQFF
TRBJ2-5	TRBV11-2	TRBD2	-	TGTGCCAGCAGCTTATTCCCTAGCGGGACTCAAGAGACCCAGTACTTC	CASSLFPSGTQETQYF
TRBJ2-1	TRBV7-3	TRBD2	-	TGTGCCAGCAGCTTACGGCGCGGGAGAGGGGATGAGCAGTTCTTC	CASSLRRGRGDEQFF
TRBJ2-3	TRBV2	-	-	TGTGCCAGCAGCTACAGCACAGATACGCAGTATTTT	CASSYSTDTQYF
TRBJ2-7	TRBV5-1	-	-	TGCGCCAGCAGCCCCCAGGGCTTATCCTCCTACGAGCAGTACTTC	CASSPQGLSSYEQYF
TRBJ1-2	TRBV25-1	-	-	TGTGCCAGCAGTGAGCGTGGCAGACCTCTCGGGGGCTACACCTTC	CASSERGRPLGGYTF
TRBJ2-7	TRBV30	-	-	TGTGCCTGGAGTATGGGGGCAAGCGAGCAGTACTTC	CAWSMGASEQYF
TRBJ2-5	TRBV5-1	TRBD2	-	TGCGCCAGCAGCACCCTGGCGGGGGGCCGACAAGAGACCCAGTACTTC	CASSTLAGGRQETQYF
TRBJ2-2	TRBV28	TRBD2	-	TGTGCCACCCAAAGCGGGAAGCCCACCGGGGAGCTGTTTTTT	CATQSGKPTGELFF
TRBJ2-7	TRBV28	TRBD1	-	TGTGCCAGCAGCACCGACAGGGGGATATCCTACGAGCAGTACTTC	CASSTDRGISYEQYF
TRBJ1-2	TRBV28	-	-	TGTGCCAGCAGTTTATGGACAGCGCTGAATGGCTACACCTTC	CASSLWTALNGYTF
TRBJ1-1	TRBV5-1	TRBD1	-	TGCGCCAGCAGATTTGGACAGGGAGGGAACACTGAAGCTTTCTTT	CASRFGQGGNTEAFF
TRBJ1-6	TRBV7-3	-	once	TGTGCCAGCAGCTCCCACCCCGGGGATTCACCCCTCCACTTT	CASSSHPGDSPLHF
TRBJ2-3	TRBV10-3	-	-	TGTGCCATCAGTGAGTCGCCTGGTAGAGGGGGACGCACAGATACGCAGTATTTT	CAISESPGRGGRTDTQYF
TRBJ2-4	TRBV11-2	TRBD2	-	TGTGCCAGCAGCTTGAGCCCGGTCGCGGGAGTTCCCAAAAACATTCAGTACTTC	CASSLSPVAGVPKNIQYF
TRBJ1-1	TRBV7-2	-	-	TGTGCCAGCAGCCCACACCCCGCAGGGGCAGCGAACACTGAAGCTTTCTTT	CASSPHPAGAANTEAFF
TRBJ1-6	TRBV2	-	-	TGTGCCAGCAGTCGAGGGGGTGGTTCACCCCTCCACTTT	CASSRGGGSPLHF
TRBJ1-5	TRBV18	-	-	TGTGCCAGCTCACCGGGAGCAGGAGGCAATCAGCCCCAGCATTTT	CASSPGAGGNQPQHF
TRBJ2-7	TRBV19	-	-	TGTGCCAGTAGTATAGTGGCAGCCTACGAGCAGTACTTC	CASSIVAAYEQYF
TRBJ2-7	TRBV29-1	-	-	TGCAGCGTCGAGGGCCTCGGGAGTGGTGAGCAGTACTTC	CSVEGLGSGEQYF
TRBJ2-7	TRBV18	-	-	TGTGCCAGCTCACCAAATAGTGATTACGAGCAGTACTTC	CASSPNSDYEQYF
TRBJ2-3	TRBV29-1	TRBD2	-	TGCAGCGTTGCGGGACTAGCGAGGGGCACAGATACGCAGTATTTT	CSVAGLARGTDTQYF
TRBJ2-3	TRBV18	TRBD2	-	TGTGCCAGCTCACCCCTTAGGACTAGCGGTAGCACAGATACGCAGTATTTT	CASSPLRTSGSTDTQYF
TRBJ2-1	TRBV11-3	-	once	TGTGCCAGCAGCTTGGAACTAGCTACACCATACAATGAGCAGTTCTTC	CASSLELATPYNEQFF
TRBJ1-6	TRBV11-2	-	-	TGTGCCAGCAGCTTAGCTCGGAATTCACCCCTCCACTTT	CASSLARNSPLHF
TRBJ2-1	TRBV7-8	-	-	TGTGCCAGCAGCTTACGGAGGGGTCGGAGCGGCTCCTACAATGAGCAGTTCTTC	CASSLRRGRSGSYNEQFF
TRBJ2-7	TRBV4-3	TRBD1	-	TGCGCCAGCAGTCATTCCGGGACAGGGTCCTACGAGCAGTACTTC	CASSHSGTGSYEQYF
TRBJ1-3	TRBV2	TRBD1	-	TGTGCCAGCCAAGGGGGCGCCGGTCGGGCTGGAAACACCATATATTTT	CASQGGAGRAGNTIYF
TRBJ1-1	TRBV18	-	-	TGTGCCAGCTCCGCCCTATTGAACACTGAAGCTTTCTTT	CASSALLNTEAFF
TRBJ1-2	TRBV30	TRBD1	-	TGTGCCTGGAGTAGTCCCGGGACAGCCTTCGGCTACACCTTC	CAWSSPGTAFGYTF
TRBJ1-6	TRBV5-1	-	-	TGCGCCAGCAGCTTCCAGCCAGGGCATAATTCACCCCTCCACTTT	CASSFQPGHNSPLHF